At least ten counts were recorded for the clone carrying this T cell receptor beta chain. This entry belongs to a study of CD8 T cells in ankylosing spondylitis. TCRdb called the 5' RACE reads again in MiXCR, with one record for every CDR3 protein. The sample has some 6,000 distinct CDR3 sequences; around 2.3% are singletons. Germline CDR1 is SGDLS and CDR2 is YYNGEE. V was trimmed by 0 bases and J by 4 bases, leaving 7 bases between them. The CDR3 length is 13 residues. The V call is TRBV9, the J call TRBJ1-2; TRBD1 might be the D (5 bases). The TCR was taken from a male donor with ankylosing spondylitis or in good health (not recorded which). Source material: blood, either unsorted or a sorted T cell fraction (not recorded which). DNA of the CDR3: TGTGCCAGCAGCGTAGGAGGGGTCTATGGCTACACCTTC. It codes for CASSVGGVYGYTF.